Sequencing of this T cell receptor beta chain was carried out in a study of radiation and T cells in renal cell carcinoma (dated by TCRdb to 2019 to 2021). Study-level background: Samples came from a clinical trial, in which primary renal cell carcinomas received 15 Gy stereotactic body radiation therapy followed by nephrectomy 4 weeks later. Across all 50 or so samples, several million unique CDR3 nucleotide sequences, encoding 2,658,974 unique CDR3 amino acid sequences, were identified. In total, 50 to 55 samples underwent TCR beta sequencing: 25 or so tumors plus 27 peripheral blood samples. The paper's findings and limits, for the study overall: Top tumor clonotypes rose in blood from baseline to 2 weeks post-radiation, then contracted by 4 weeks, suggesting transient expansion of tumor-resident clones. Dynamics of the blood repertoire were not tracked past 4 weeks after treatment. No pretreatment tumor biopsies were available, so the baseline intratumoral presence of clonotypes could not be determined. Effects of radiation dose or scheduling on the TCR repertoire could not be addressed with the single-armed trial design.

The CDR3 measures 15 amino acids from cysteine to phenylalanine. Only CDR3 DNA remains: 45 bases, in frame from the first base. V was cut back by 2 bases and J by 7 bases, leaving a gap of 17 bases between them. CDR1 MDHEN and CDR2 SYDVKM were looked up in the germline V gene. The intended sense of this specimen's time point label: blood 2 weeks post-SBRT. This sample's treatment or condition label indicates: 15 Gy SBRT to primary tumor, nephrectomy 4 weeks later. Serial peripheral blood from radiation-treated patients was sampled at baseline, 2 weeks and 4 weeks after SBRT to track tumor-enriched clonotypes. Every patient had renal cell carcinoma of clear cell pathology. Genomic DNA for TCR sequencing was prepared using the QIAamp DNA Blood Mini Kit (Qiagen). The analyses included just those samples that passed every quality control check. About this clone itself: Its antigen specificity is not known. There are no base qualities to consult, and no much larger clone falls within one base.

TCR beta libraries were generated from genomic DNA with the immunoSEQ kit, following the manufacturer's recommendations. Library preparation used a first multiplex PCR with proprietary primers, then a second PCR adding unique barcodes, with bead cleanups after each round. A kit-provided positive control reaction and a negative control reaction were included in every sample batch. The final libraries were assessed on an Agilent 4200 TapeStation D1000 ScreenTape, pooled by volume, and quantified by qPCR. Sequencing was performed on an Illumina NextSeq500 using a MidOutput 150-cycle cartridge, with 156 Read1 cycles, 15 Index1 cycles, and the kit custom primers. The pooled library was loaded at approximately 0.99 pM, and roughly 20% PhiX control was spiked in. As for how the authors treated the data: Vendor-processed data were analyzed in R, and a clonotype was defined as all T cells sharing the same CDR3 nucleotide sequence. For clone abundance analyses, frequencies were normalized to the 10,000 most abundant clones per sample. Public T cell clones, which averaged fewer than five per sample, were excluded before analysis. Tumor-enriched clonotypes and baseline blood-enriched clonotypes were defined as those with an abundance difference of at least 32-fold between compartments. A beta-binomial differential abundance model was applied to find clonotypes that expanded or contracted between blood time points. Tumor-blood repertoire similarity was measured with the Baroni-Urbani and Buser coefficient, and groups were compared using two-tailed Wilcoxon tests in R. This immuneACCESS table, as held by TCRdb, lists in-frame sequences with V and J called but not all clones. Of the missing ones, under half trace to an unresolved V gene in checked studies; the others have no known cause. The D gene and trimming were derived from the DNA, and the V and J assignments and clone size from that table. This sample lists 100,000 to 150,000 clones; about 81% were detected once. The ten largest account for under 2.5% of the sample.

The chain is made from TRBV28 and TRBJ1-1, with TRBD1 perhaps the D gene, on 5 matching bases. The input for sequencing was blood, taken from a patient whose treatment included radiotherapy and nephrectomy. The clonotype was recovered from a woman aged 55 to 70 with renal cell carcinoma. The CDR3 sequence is CASSLGGGRAYEAFF. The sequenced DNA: TGTGCCAGCAGTTTAGGCGGGGGGAGGGCGTATGAAGCTTTCTTT.